The 29 T cell receptor beta chains below come from one sample, sequenced in a study of T cell repertoires in cytomegalovirus infection. MiXCR, applied by TCRdb to the reads, yields one record per CDR3 protein. The table shows roughly 500,000 distinct CDR3 sequences, with 33% occurring only once. These receptors lack a known antigen. The material was cultured PBMCs, obtained from culture after CMV antigen stimulation. The receptors shown here come from a human donor in good health (CMV status not recorded). Some clones in this sample may be carry-over from other donors' samples.

This clonotype was picked up a small number of times. This chain uses TRBV10-2 with TRBJ1-1; unclear D gene. The CDR3 is made up of 15 amino acids. Per germline, CDR1 WSHSY and CDR2 SAAADI. Trimming removed 3 bases from V and 8 bases from J, with 19 bases in between. CDR3 region: CASSELVVGVSEAFF. The CDR3 DNA reads TGCGCCAGCAGTGAATTGGTTGTGGGAGTATCAGAAGCTTTCTTT.

This clonotype was counted only a few times. This chain uses TRBV7-2 with TRBJ1-4; D unresolved. In germline, CDR1 is SGHTA, CDR2 FQGNSA. This CDR3 spans 17 amino acids. V gave up 4 bases and J gave up 3 bases, with 18 bases separating them. The CDR3 region has the DNA TGTGCCAGCAGCTCCTATGGTGGGCAGTGGGCTAATGAAAAACTGTTTTTT. Translating gives CASSSYGGQWANEKLFF. The full variable domain, completed using reference TRBV7-2 and TRBJ1-4, is GAGVSQSPSNKVTEKGKDVELRCDPISGHTALYWYRQSLGQGLEFLIYFQGNSAPDKSGLPSDRFSAERTGGSVSTLTIQRTQQEDSAVYLCASSSYGGQWANEKLFFGSGTQLSVL.

CDR3 in amino acids: CAISSGGSYNEQFF. For the CDR3, the DNA is TGTGCCATATCGAGCGGGGGGTCCTACAATGAGCAGTTCTTC. V usage is TRBV10-3 and J usage is TRBJ2-1, with 9 positions matching TRBD2. The CDR3 extends over 14 amino acids. After removal of 9 bases from V and 1 base from J, the junction contained 4 bases not matched to a gene. Looked up from germline, CDR1 is ENHRY and CDR2 is SYGVKD.

To note about this clonotype: The CDR3 carries no conserved terminal phenylalanine or tryptophan, so it likely arises from a read error. The genes are TRBV10-3 and TRBJ1-4, with 7 bases lining up with TRBD1. The CDR3 spans 13 residues. Losses at the gene ends were 10 bases for V and 2 bases for J; bases not matched to a gene: 4. Germline V gene lookup returns CDR1 ENHRY and CDR2 SYGVKD. The CDR3 DNA is TGTGCCAGCAACAGGGGCACTAATGAAAAACTGTTTTTG. Amino acid sequence: CASNRGTNEKLFL.

This clonotype has more than one count but fewer than ten. The CDR3 nucleotides read TGTGCCAGCAGCTTAAGGGCGGGAGGGCCGGACGAGCAGTACGTC. Residues: CASSLRAGGPDEQYV. The chain is built from TRBV7-9 and TRBJ2-7; 9 bases line up with TRBD2. Trimming at V came to 2 bases and at J to 5 bases, leaving 7 bases not matched to a gene. CDR3 length: 15 amino acids. Germline V gives CDR1 SEHNR, CDR2 FQNEAQ (reference sequence).

With regard to this clonotype: Sequence at one end of the junction differs from germline and may be a read error. In nucleotides, the CDR3 is TGTGCCAGCAGCTCCGTCGGCGGACTAGGCCAAGAGTCCCAGTACTTC. Protein sequence: CASSSVGGLGQESQYF. The chain joins TRBV7-2 to TRBJ2-5, with 7 bases identical to TRBD2. The CDR3 loop spans 16 amino acids. Germline V gene lookup returns CDR1 SGHTA and CDR2 FQGNSA.

The chain combines TRBV7-2 with TRBJ2-5; no clear D. Trimming pared 5 bases from V and 5 bases from J, leaving 15 bases between. CDR1 and CDR2 (germline): SGHTA, FQGNSA. CDR3 length equals 14 residues. The CDR3 nucleotides are TGTGCCAGCAGCAAGGACCGAGGATGGGAGACCCAGTACTTC. Translated: CASSKDRGWETQYF. The variable domain in full, with the rest retrieved from reference TRBV7-2 and TRBJ2-5, is GAGVSQSPSNKVTEKGKDVELRCDPISGHTALYWYRQSLGQGLEFLIYFQGNSAPDKSGLPSDRFSAERTGGSVSTLTIQRTQQEDSAVYLCASSKDRGWETQYFGPGTRLLVL.

This clonotype came up a few times. The genes are TRBV5-6 and TRBJ1-1; 8 bases agree with TRBD1. V gave up 2 bases and J gave up 8 bases; unmatched junction bases: 11. Germline assignment: CDR1 SGHDT and CDR2 YYEEEE. The length of the CDR3 is 15 residues. CDR3 sequence (DNA): TGTGCCAGCAGCTTCCAGACGACAGGGGCGCCAGAAGCTTTCTTT. Its translation: CASSFQTTGAPEAFF.

This clonotype was counted between two and nine times. This rearrangement joins TRBV6-5 to TRBJ1-3; D gene unclear. The length of the CDR3 is 16 residues. From germline, CDR1 is MNHEY and CDR2 SVGAGI. Trimming took 2 bases from V and 4 from J, leaving 15 bases between them. The CDR3 coding sequence is TGTGCCAGCAGTTACAGTGCGGGGTCAGTGGGAAACACCATATATTTT. Its translation: CASSYSAGSVGNTIYF.

This chain connects TRBV2 to TRBJ1-6; D gene uncertain. Trimming left V 4 bases short and J 0 bases short, with 13 bases between. The length of the CDR3 is 17 residues. Germline lookup yields CDR1 SNHLY and CDR2 FYNNEI. CDR3 protein: CASSGGARSSYNSPLHF. The CDR3 DNA reads as TGTGCCAGCAGTGGGGGAGCCAGAAGCTCCTATAATTCACCCCTCCACTTT. The full variable domain, its missing parts supplied by reference TRBV2 and TRBJ1-6, is EPEVTQTPSHQVTQMGQEVILRCVPISNHLYFYWYRQILGQKVEFLVSFYNNEISEKSEIFDDQFSVERPDGSNFTLKIRSTKLEDSAMYFCASSGGARSSYNSPLHFGNGTRLTVT.

This clonotype has just a few counts. The V call is TRBV12-3 or TRBV12-4, the J call TRBJ2-7, with TRBD2 identical over 8 bases. The length of the CDR3 is 12 residues. The ends lost 6 bases at V and 7 bases at J; junction bases unmatched: 5. CDR3 sequence: CASSSGGAEQYF. DNA for the CDR3: TGTGCCAGCAGCAGCGGGGGAGCGGAGCAGTACTTC.

This clonotype was seen at least ten times. The chain is built from TRBV7-2 and TRBJ2-4, with D possibly being TRBD1 (6 bases). The germline V gene encodes CDR1 SGHTA and CDR2 FQGNSA. Trimming took 1 base from V and 9 from J, leaving 16 bases between them. The CDR3 extends over 15 amino acids. CDR3 residues: CASSLVLRQGTIQYF. CDR3 sequence (DNA): TGTGCCAGCAGCTTAGTCCTAAGGCAGGGGACCATTCAGTACTTC.

The chain combines TRBV7-2 with TRBJ2-3; unclear D gene. Per the germline V gene, CDR1 is SGHTA and CDR2 is FQGNSA. The V and J ends lost 1 base and 2 bases respectively, with 16 bases between them. There are 17 residues in the CDR3. The CDR3 sequence: CASSLGAPQRLTDTQYF. The CDR3 DNA reads as TGTGCCAGCAGCTTAGGCGCCCCACAAAGACTCACAGATACGCAGTATTTT.

The table lists this clonotype with a few counts. This chain uses TRBV20-1 with TRBJ1-4; TRBD1 matches at 9 bases. The CDR3 is 15 residues long. CDR1 DFQATT and CDR2 SNEGSKA come from the germline V gene (reference sequence). Germline trimming cut 1 base from V and 4 bases from J; bases unmatched to any gene: 4. The CDR3 coding sequence is TGCAGTGCTAGAGTCCTGGGACAGGGTAATGAAAAACTGTTTTTT. It yields the protein CSARVLGQGNEKLFF.

Concerning this clonotype: This could be a read error, since a much larger clone is one nucleotide away. The rearrangement uses TRBV7-8 and TRBJ2-3; tentatively, D is TRBD1 (5 bases). Trimming cost V 6 bases and J 5 bases, with 15 bases left between them. From germline, CDR1 is SGHVS and CDR2 FQNEAQ. The CDR3 length is 14 residues. As DNA, the CDR3 is TGTGCCAGCAGTTCAAAACAGGCAAGAGATACGCAGTATTTT. Amino acid sequence: CASSSKQARDTQYF.

This chain uses TRBV12-3 or TRBV12-4 with TRBJ2-7, with TRBD2 identical over 9 bases. This CDR3 is 14 amino acids long. J was trimmed by 4 bases and V by 3 bases; bases with no gene match: 4. The DNA of the CDR3 is TGTGCCAGCAGTTTTTCTAGCGGGAAATACGAGCAGTACTTC. Protein sequence: CASSFSSGKYEQYF.

This clonotype appeared a few times. This chain connects TRBV19 to TRBJ2-2, with D perhaps TRBD2 (5 bases). CDR1 LNHDA and CDR2 SQIVND come from the germline V gene (reference sequence). This CDR3 has 14 amino acids. The V end was cut by 10 bases, the J end by 2 bases, with 14 bases between. CDR3 coding DNA: TGTGCCACTCGGACGGGATTCAACACCGGGGAGCTGTTTTTT. Residues: CATRTGFNTGELFF.

This chain links TRBV4-1 with TRBJ2-3; D unclear. Between the trimmed V and J ends, which lost 2 bases and 4 bases, there was a span of 10 bases. Germline V gene lookup returns CDR1 MGHRA and CDR2 YSYEKL. The CDR3 is 14 amino acids. Here the CDR3 DNA reads TGCGCCAGCAGCCAACCTAGTATGGCAGATACGCAGTATTTT. Translated, it gives CASSQPSMADTQYF.

This clonotype was seen only a few times. V and J are TRBV20-1 and TRBJ1-2; D is ambiguous. CDR1 DFQATT and CDR2 SNEGSKA come from the germline V gene (reference sequence). The germline V and J ends were trimmed by 1 base and 2 bases, with 17 bases remaining between them. The CDR3 spans 16 residues. The CDR3 DNA follows: TGCAGTGCTAGAGTTGGTGGTCTGGTCTGGAACTATGGCTACACCTTC. Translation: CSARVGGLVWNYGYTF.

CDR3 DNA sequence: TGTGCCATCAGTGGGGCTAAAAGCCCTCAGTATTTT. Translated, it gives CAISGAKSPQYF. V gene TRBV10-3 combines with J gene TRBJ2-3; unclear D gene. The CDR3 sequence is 12 residues long. CDR1 and CDR2 from the germline V gene are ENHRY and SYGVKD. Trimming stripped 4 bases from V and 12 bases from J, with 14 bases between.

The chain couples TRBV19 to TRBJ1-5, with D tentatively TRBD1 (5 bases). V lost 9 bases, J lost 1 base, and 16 bases lay in between. The CDR3 has 15 amino acids. Germline loops: CDR1 LNHDA, CDR2 SQIVND (reference sequence). The CDR3 bases are TGTGCCAGCCACCTCCGGCGGGACAGCAATCAGCCCCAGCATTTT. Translated: CASHLRRDSNQPQHF.

This rearrangement joins TRBV28 to TRBJ1-4; TRBD1 matches 9 bases. Germline V gene lookup returns CDR1 MDHEN and CDR2 SYDVKM. Trimming took 4 bases from V and 0 from J; bases not matched to a gene: 3. This CDR3 comprises 16 residues. The CDR3: CASSSRTGATNEKLFF. DNA of the CDR3: TGTGCCAGCAGTTCTCGGACAGGGGCAACTAATGAAAAACTGTTTTTT.

This rearrangement joins TRBV6-5 to TRBJ2-7, with TRBD2 as a possible D gene (5 bases). Trimming removed 0 bases from V and 4 bases from J, with 10 bases in between. Germline V CDR1 and CDR2: MNHEY, SVGAGI. The CDR3 has 14 residues. The CDR3 region is CASSYSTGIYEQYV. The DNA of the CDR3 is TGTGCCAGCAGTTACTCGACGGGGATATACGAGCAGTACGTC.

The gene calls are TRBV24-1 and TRBJ2-6; 8 bases match TRBD1. The germline V gene has CDR1 KGHDR and CDR2 SFDVKD. The CDR3 extends over 16 amino acids. Trimming removed 3 bases from V and 4 bases from J; junction bases left unmatched: 4. CDR3 protein: CATSDQGAGGANVLTF. CDR3 in DNA: TGTGCCACCAGTGATCAGGGGGCTGGAGGGGCCAACGTCCTGACTTTC.

This clonotype was counted only a few times. V and J are TRBV12-3 or TRBV12-4 and TRBJ1-2, with D unclear. CDR3 size: 14 residues. Between the trimmed V and J ends, which lost 4 bases and 4 bases, there was a span of 13 bases. As DNA, the CDR3 is TGTGCCAGCAGTTCCCCCCAGTTATCCTATGGCTACACCTTC. Translated: CASSSPQLSYGYTF.

This clonotype was counted only a few times. The chain recombines TRBV12-3 or TRBV12-4 with TRBJ2-1; 14 positions agree with TRBD2. The J segment lost 8 bases and the V segment lost 5 bases, leaving 11 bases of the junction unmatched. The CDR3 consists of 17 residues. The CDR3 region has the DNA TGTGCCAGCAGTCCGCTGGGACTAGCGGGAGAAGGCGATGAGCAGTTCTTC. Protein sequence: CASSPLGLAGEGDEQFF.

This chain links TRBV12-3 or TRBV12-4 with TRBJ2-7, with D perhaps TRBD1 (5 bases). Trimming removed 0 bases at V and 0 bases at J, with 9 bases between. The CDR3 loop spans 15 amino acids. The CDR3 loop is CASSLAGASSYEQYF. The CDR3 region has the DNA TGTGCCAGCAGTTTAGCAGGGGCGAGCTCCTACGAGCAGTACTTC.

The chain carries TRBV20-1 and TRBJ2-1, with 7 bases that match TRBD2. V shed 3 bases, J shed 5 bases, and the junction held 13 bases outside the gene matches. Germline values: CDR1 DFQATT, CDR2 SNEGSKA (reference sequence). The CDR3 covers 16 residues. The DNA of the CDR3 is TGCAGTGCTAGCCGAATAACGGCGGGAGCTAACAATGAGCAGTTCTTC. Translating gives CSASRITAGANNEQFF.

The chain joins TRBV9 to TRBJ1-2; D may be TRBD1 (5 bases). The CDR3 has 15 residues. The V end lost 1 base, the J end lost 0 bases, and 10 bases lay between the germline ends. The germline gives CDR1 SGDLS, CDR2 YYNGEE. CDR3 loop: CASSVTDTPNYGYTF. Written as DNA, the CDR3 is TGTGCCAGCAGCGTAACGGACACCCCTAACTATGGCTACACCTTC.